Listed below are T cell receptor beta chains from one sample, sequenced in a study of metastatic and nonmetastatic thyroid tumors. TCRdb re-clonotyped the PCR reads through MiXCR. The table includes more than 40,000 clones, approximately 3% detected once. The sample consisted of blood. The source is a female donor with papillary thyroid cancer or a benign thyroid nodule (not recorded which). Some clones in this sample may be carry-over from other donors' samples. CDR3s include the opening cysteine and the closing phenylalanine or tryptophan. D genes are given only for firm matches. Size tells how often a clone was seen (once, few, many) or the class of an expanded clone, and some rows leave it out.

clone_size: few
d_call: -
j_call: TRBJ2-3
v_call: TRBV27
cdr3_nt: TGTGCCAGCAGGCACACAGGAACAGATACGCAGTATTTT
cdr3_aa: CASRHTGTDTQYF

clone_size: many
d_call: TRBD1
j_call: TRBJ2-7
v_call: TRBV10-2
cdr3_nt: TGCGCCAGCGGGTCAGGGGGCCTCTACGAGCAGTACTTC
cdr3_aa: CASGSGGLYEQYF

clone_size: many
d_call: -
j_call: TRBJ2-7
v_call: TRBV6-1
cdr3_nt: TGTGCCAGCAGTGAAGCTTCGGGGAGCTACGAGCAGTACTTC
cdr3_aa: CASSEASGSYEQYF

clone_size: many
d_call: TRBD2
j_call: TRBJ2-2
v_call: TRBV7-3
cdr3_nt: TGTGCCAGCAGCGAACGGGGAGGGTTCACAACCGGGGAGCTGTTTTTT
cdr3_aa: CASSERGGFTTGELFF

clone_size: many
d_call: TRBD1
j_call: TRBJ1-1
v_call: TRBV6-1
cdr3_nt: TGTGCCAGCAGTTATGGGGTGGACAGGGCGGGAGCTGAAGCTTTCTTT
cdr3_aa: CASSYGVDRAGAEAFF

clone_size: few
d_call: TRBD1
j_call: TRBJ1-2
v_call: TRBV27
cdr3_nt: TGTGCCAGCAGTTTCCGTCAGGGGGTTTATGGCTACACCTTC
cdr3_aa: CASSFRQGVYGYTF

clone_size: many
d_call: TRBD1
j_call: TRBJ1-1
v_call: TRBV5-1
cdr3_nt: TGCGCCAGCAGCTTGGACAGGGGGCTGGGGAACACTGAAGCTTTCTTT
cdr3_aa: CASSLDRGLGNTEAFF

clone_size: few
d_call: -
j_call: TRBJ2-2
v_call: TRBV10-3
cdr3_nt: TGTGCCATCAGGTCCAACAGGGATAACACCGGGGAGCTGTTTTTT
cdr3_aa: CAIRSNRDNTGELFF

clone_size: many
d_call: -
j_call: TRBJ2-1
v_call: TRBV28
cdr3_nt: TGTGCCAGCAGTTTCGCAGGGATGAACAATGAGCAGTTCTTC
cdr3_aa: CASSFAGMNNEQFF

clone_size: few
d_call: -
j_call: TRBJ1-3
v_call: TRBV6-2/TRBV6-3
cdr3_nt: TGTGCCAGCAGTTACGGGGGACTTGGAAACACCATATATTTT
cdr3_aa: CASSYGGLGNTIYF

clone_size: many
d_call: TRBD2
j_call: TRBJ2-3
v_call: TRBV11-3
cdr3_nt: TGTGCCAGCAGCCTGGGACTAGCGGACACAGATACGCAGTATTTT
cdr3_aa: CASSLGLADTDTQYF

clone_size: many
d_call: TRBD2
j_call: TRBJ2-1
v_call: TRBV6-1
cdr3_nt: TGTGCCAGCAGGAGATTAGCGGGAGGGGCCTACAATGAGCAGTTCTTC
cdr3_aa: CASRRLAGGAYNEQFF

clone_size: few
d_call: TRBD1
j_call: TRBJ2-1
v_call: TRBV28
cdr3_nt: TGTGCCTCTCGATTTTTTAGGACAGGGGGCAATGAGCAGTTCTTC
cdr3_aa: CASRFFRTGGNEQFF

clone_size: -
d_call: TRBD2
j_call: TRBJ2-1
v_call: TRBV5-1
cdr3_nt: TGCGCCAGCAGCCACGGGACTAGCGGGATCTATGAGCAGTTCTTC
cdr3_aa: CASSHGTSGIYEQFF

clone_size: -
d_call: TRBD2
j_call: TRBJ2-1
v_call: TRBV7-9
cdr3_nt: TGTGCCAGCAGCTCCGAAAAAGGACTAGCGGGAGGACGGAATGAGCAGTTCTTC
cdr3_aa: CASSSEKGLAGGRNEQFF

clone_size: few
d_call: -
j_call: TRBJ1-2
v_call: TRBV6-1
cdr3_nt: TGTGCCAGCAGTCGACAGACTAACTATGGCTACACCTTC
cdr3_aa: CASSRQTNYGYTF

clone_size: -
d_call: -
j_call: TRBJ1-3
v_call: TRBV5-1
cdr3_nt: TGCGCCAGCAGCTTGTGGACATCTGGAAACACCATATATTTT
cdr3_aa: CASSLWTSGNTIYF

clone_size: many
d_call: -
j_call: TRBJ1-3
v_call: TRBV20-1
cdr3_nt: TGCAGTGCTCACCGTCGTGGCTCTGGAAACACCATATATTTT
cdr3_aa: CSAHRRGSGNTIYF

clone_size: many
d_call: TRBD2
j_call: TRBJ2-5
v_call: TRBV5-4
cdr3_nt: TGTGCCAGCAGCTTCTTGACTAGCGGGTCGGAGACCCAGTACTTC
cdr3_aa: CASSFLTSGSETQYF

clone_size: many
d_call: -
j_call: TRBJ1-3
v_call: TRBV18
cdr3_nt: TGTGCCAGCTCACCGAGAGGGGCGGAAGGAAACACCATATATTTT
cdr3_aa: CASSPRGAEGNTIYF

clone_size: -
d_call: -
j_call: TRBJ1-5
v_call: TRBV12-3/TRBV12-4
cdr3_nt: TGTGCCAGCAGCACCCAGGGTAGCAATCAGCCCCAGCATTTT
cdr3_aa: CASSTQGSNQPQHF

clone_size: few
d_call: -
j_call: TRBJ2-5
v_call: TRBV7-3
cdr3_nt: TGTGCCAGCAACGAACAGGAGGAGCAGTACTTC
cdr3_aa: CASNEQEEQYF

clone_size: many
d_call: -
j_call: TRBJ2-2
v_call: TRBV18
cdr3_nt: TGTGCCAGCTCACCAAAGGGGTCGCGGAGGGCGAACACCGGGGAGCTGTTTTTT
cdr3_aa: CASSPKGSRRANTGELFF

clone_size: many
d_call: TRBD2
j_call: TRBJ2-3
v_call: TRBV19
cdr3_nt: TGTGCCAGTAGTATGAAACCGGGGGGAGATACGCAGTATTTT
cdr3_aa: CASSMKPGGDTQYF

clone_size: -
d_call: TRBD1
j_call: TRBJ2-5
v_call: TRBV5-1
cdr3_nt: TGCGCCAGCGAAATCGGGGACAGGGGGCGAGGAGAGACCCAGTACTTC
cdr3_aa: CASEIGDRGRGETQYF

clone_size: -
d_call: -
j_call: TRBJ2-7
v_call: TRBV7-8
cdr3_nt: TGTGCCAGCAGCTTAGTATTGGGGGAGCAGTACTTC
cdr3_aa: CASSLVLGEQYF

clone_size: many
d_call: -
j_call: TRBJ2-2
v_call: TRBV19
cdr3_nt: TGTGCCAGTAGTTATGTTAGCAGGACCGGGGAGCTGTTTTTT
cdr3_aa: CASSYVSRTGELFF

clone_size: few
d_call: TRBD1
j_call: TRBJ1-3
v_call: TRBV7-9
cdr3_nt: TGTGCCAGCTCCGGACAGGGCTCTGGAAACACCATATATTTT
cdr3_aa: CASSGQGSGNTIYF

clone_size: many
d_call: -
j_call: TRBJ2-3
v_call: TRBV6-2/TRBV6-3
cdr3_nt: TGTGCCAGCAGTTTGAGGTTTTGGGATACGCAGTATTTT
cdr3_aa: CASSLRFWDTQYF

clone_size: few
d_call: TRBD2
j_call: TRBJ2-2
v_call: TRBV7-7
cdr3_nt: TGTGCTAGCAGCGTTAGCGGGACGACCGGGGAGCTGTTTTTT
cdr3_aa: CASSVSGTTGELFF

clone_size: many
d_call: TRBD1
j_call: TRBJ1-3
v_call: TRBV7-9
cdr3_nt: TGTGCCAGCAGCAGAGGGACAGAAAGTGGAAACACCATATATTTT
cdr3_aa: CASSRGTESGNTIYF

clone_size: many
d_call: TRBD2
j_call: TRBJ2-2
v_call: TRBV6-1
cdr3_nt: TGTGCCAGCAGTGAAACGTCGGAACTAGCGGGAGGGCCGAGAACCGGGGAGCTGTTTTTT
cdr3_aa: CASSETSELAGGPRTGELFF

clone_size: many
d_call: -
j_call: TRBJ1-2
v_call: TRBV11-3
cdr3_nt: TGTGCCAGCAGCTTAGACCCCCATTATGGCTGCACCTTC
cdr3_aa: CASSLDPHYGCTF

clone_size: many
d_call: -
j_call: TRBJ2-6
v_call: TRBV24-1
cdr3_nt: TGTGCCACCAGTGATTTTAAGGGTTCAGGGGCCAACGTCCTGACTTTC
cdr3_aa: CATSDFKGSGANVLTF

clone_size: few
d_call: -
j_call: TRBJ2-5
v_call: TRBV6-1
cdr3_nt: TGTGCCAGCACCCCTAAGTATCAAGGGACCCAGTACTTC
cdr3_aa: CASTPKYQGTQYF

clone_size: few
d_call: TRBD2
j_call: TRBJ2-7
v_call: TRBV27
cdr3_nt: TGTGCCAGCAGTCCATTAGGGCCAGCGGGAGGGTACGAGCAGTACTTC
cdr3_aa: CASSPLGPAGGYEQYF

clone_size: -
d_call: -
j_call: TRBJ2-3
v_call: TRBV6-1
cdr3_nt: TGTGCCAGCAGCACTATGGGACGCAGCACAGATACGCAGTATTTT
cdr3_aa: CASSTMGRSTDTQYF

clone_size: medium-sized
d_call: -
j_call: TRBJ2-7
v_call: TRBV11-3
cdr3_nt: TGTGCCAGCAGCTTTGTAGCCGGCTCCTACGAGCAGTACTTC
cdr3_aa: CASSFVAGSYEQYF

clone_size: many
d_call: -
j_call: TRBJ1-5
v_call: TRBV4-1
cdr3_nt: TGCGCCAGCAGCCAGGGAATCCCTAGCAATCAGCCCCAGCATTTT
cdr3_aa: CASSQGIPSNQPQHF

clone_size: many
d_call: TRBD2
j_call: TRBJ2-7
v_call: TRBV4-1
cdr3_nt: TGCGCCAGCAGCCAAGTGCCCTGGCGGGAGCGGTACGAGCAGTACTTC
cdr3_aa: CASSQVPWRERYEQYF

clone_size: many
d_call: -
j_call: TRBJ1-2
v_call: TRBV27
cdr3_nt: TGTGCCAGCAGTTTATCTGTGGGGGCGTTAAACTATGGCTACACCTTC
cdr3_aa: CASSLSVGALNYGYTF

clone_size: many
d_call: -
j_call: TRBJ2-2
v_call: TRBV11-2
cdr3_nt: TGTGCCAGCAGCTTGTTCGGGAGTAACACCGGGGAGCTGTTTTTT
cdr3_aa: CASSLFGSNTGELFF

clone_size: few
d_call: TRBD1
j_call: TRBJ1-6
v_call: TRBV6-1
cdr3_nt: TGTGCCAGCAGTTCGGCGGGACAGGGTAATTCACCCCTCCACTTT
cdr3_aa: CASSSAGQGNSPLHF

clone_size: few
d_call: TRBD2
j_call: TRBJ2-1
v_call: TRBV6-4
cdr3_nt: TGTGCCAGCAAACTACGGAGGACTAGCGTGAGCTCCTACAATGAGCAGTTCTTC
cdr3_aa: CASKLRRTSVSSYNEQFF

clone_size: -
d_call: -
j_call: TRBJ2-2
v_call: TRBV2
cdr3_nt: TGTGCCAGCAGTGCCCGGCGAGCGGGGAACACCGGGGAGCTGTTTTTT
cdr3_aa: CASSARRAGNTGELFF